This T cell receptor beta chain was profiled in a study of T-cell reconstitution after alpha-beta-depleted transplantation in children. Germline assignment: CDR1 GTSNPN and CDR2 SVGIG (reference sequence). CDR3 size: 17 residues. Trimming at V came to 3 bases and at J to 1 base, leaving 11 bases not matched to a gene. This clonotype appeared once. TCRbeta library preparation incorporated unique molecular identifiers. TCRdb itself ran the PCR reads through MiXCR, one entry per CDR3 protein. The profile shows fewer than 700,000 distinct CDR3 sequences, 10% to 15% of them singletons. The sequence was obtained from a male patient aged 10 to 17 who had a stem cell transplant for acute myeloid leukemia, so the T cells may come from the graft donor. Sequencing used PBMCs, mostly from graft donor cells, obtained 360 days after TCRalphabeta/CD19-depleted stem cell transplant. The genes are TRBV30 and TRBJ1-5; TRBD1 matches 8 bases. The CDR3: CAWSRDRFSKSNQPQHF. As DNA, the CDR3 is TGTGCCTGGAGCCGGGACAGGTTCTCTAAAAGCAATCAGCCCCAGCATTTT.